Following are 11 T cell receptor beta chains from one sample sequenced in a study of OX40 agonist ivuxolimab in advanced cancers. TCRdb keeps only in-frame clones here, not all; method: immunoSEQ multiplex PCR. The sample has about 100,000 clones; roughly 90% are singletons. The sample here was CD4+ or CD8+ T cells sorted from blood, taken in a trial of the OX40 agonist ivuxolimab. Source of these receptors: an adult with an advanced solid tumor such as melanoma, head and neck, liver or kidney cancer.

The DNA of the CDR3 is TGTGCCAGCAGTTTCGACAGGGGGGGACAGCCCCAGCATTTT. It specifies CASSFDRGGQPQHF. This rearrangement joins TRBV6-5 to TRBJ1-5; the match to TRBD1 covers 9 bases. Germline CDR1 reads MNHEY; CDR2 reads SVGAGI. V lost 4 bases to trimming and J lost 7 bases; unmatched junction nucleotides: 5. The CDR3 extends over 14 amino acids.

V and J are TRBV27 and TRBJ1-6; 9 bases are shared with TRBD1. After removal of 5 bases from V and 8 bases from J, the junction contained 4 bases not matched to a gene. The CDR3 totals 14 residues. The germline V gene encodes CDR1 MNHEY and CDR2 SMNVEV (reference sequence). This CDR3 reads CASSADRGYSPLHF. CDR3 coding DNA: TGTGCCAGCAGTGCGGACAGGGGCTATTCACCCCTCCACTTT.

This chain uses TRBV7-9 with TRBJ2-5, with 9 bases lining up with TRBD2. The germline V gene has CDR1 SEHNR and CDR2 FQNEAQ (reference sequence). There are 16 residues in the CDR3. With 3 bases clipped from V and 5 bases from J, the junction kept 10 bases outside the gene matches. The DNA of the CDR3 is TGTGCCAGCAGCTTCCCGGGACTAGCAGTCGTCGAGACCCAGTACTTC. It specifies CASSFPGLAVVETQYF.

Comment on this clone: The same CDR3 is also encoded by other DNA sequences in this sample. The chain uses TRBV6-7 and TRBJ1-2, with 9 nucleotides matching TRBD1. TRBV6-7 belongs to the ORF category, with a function that is uncertain. J was trimmed by 8 bases and V by 10 bases; bases with no gene match: 5. This CDR3 comprises 11 residues. The CDR3 coding sequence is TGTGCCATCCAAGACAGGGGGGGCTACACCTTC. It is translated as CAIQDRGGYTF.

Comment on this clone: Mismatch with germline at one junction end may stem from a read error. The J gene is TRBJ2-6, the V gene TRBV7-7; D is perhaps TRBD1 (5 bases). The CDR3 spans 16 residues. Germline loops: CDR1 SSHAT, CDR2 FNYEAQ (reference sequence). Here the CDR3 reads CASSPTANSGANVLTF. The DNA for the CDR3 is TGTGCTAGCAGCCCGACAGCCAACTCTGGGGCCAACGTCCTGACTTTC.

The J gene is TRBJ1-4, the V gene TRBV19; no definite D call. This CDR3 has 15 residues. Trimming removed 6 bases from V and 5 bases from J, with 16 bases in between. The germline V gene has CDR1 LNHDA and CDR2 SQIVND (reference sequence). CDR3 DNA: TGTGCCAGTAGGGGATGGACCGATCCGAATGAAAAACTGTTTTTT. This translates into CASRGWTDPNEKLFF.

The gene calls are TRBV18 and TRBJ2-5; D call uncertain. CDR3 length equals 15 residues. The germline V gene encodes CDR1 KGHSH and CDR2 LQKENI. V shed 3 bases and J shed 0 bases, with 11 bases lying between them. The CDR3 nucleotides are TGTGCCAGCTCACCGTGGCAGGCAAACCAAGAGACCCAGTACTTC. This sequence encodes CASSPWQANQETQYF.

The rearrangement links TRBV27 to TRBJ2-7; 9 bases line up with TRBD1. The CDR3 spans 16 residues. J lost 6 bases, V lost 5 bases, and 14 bases had no gene match. Germline values: CDR1 MNHEY, CDR2 SMNVEV (reference sequence). The CDR3, as DNA: TGTGCCAGCAGTGATCCACACGGGACAGGGACCCGCGAGCAGTACTTC. It encodes CASSDPHGTGTREQYF.

This chain connects TRBV28 to TRBJ1-6; D unclear. V lost 10 bases and J lost 2, with 12 bases in between. Germline lookup yields CDR1 MDHEN and CDR2 SYDVKM. The CDR3 consists of 14 residues. The CDR3 is CAIRPGTYNSPLHF. CDR3 bases: TGTGCCATCCGACCGGGAACCTATAATTCACCCCTCCACTTT.

This chain connects TRBV7-2 to TRBJ2-5, with TRBD2 matching 10 bases. V shed 7 bases, J shed 4 bases, and the junction held 6 bases outside the gene matches. The germline V gene has CDR1 SGHTA and CDR2 FQGNSA. The CDR3 runs 14 residues. Here the CDR3 DNA reads TGTGCCAGCAAGGAGGGACTAGCGTCAGAGACCCAGTACTTC. Translation gives CASKEGLASETQYF.

Written as DNA, the CDR3 is TGTGCCAGCAGCCCCCAGGGGGAGAGCACTGAAGCTTTCTTT. This translates into CASSPQGESTEAFF. V gene TRBV7-2 combines with J gene TRBJ1-1; 7 positions match TRBD1. Trimming took 5 bases from V and 4 from J; bases not matched to a gene: 7. In germline, CDR1 is SGHTA, CDR2 FQGNSA. This CDR3 has 14 residues.